This is a list of T cell receptor beta chains from one sample in a study of shared clonotypes between healthy human individuals. The repertoire was sequenced with immunoSEQ multiplex PCR; TCRdb's copy has only in-frame clones and lacks some. This table has about 1.1 million clones, roughly 80% appearing once. The sequencing input was memory CD4+ T cells from PBMCs. The receptors originated from a young man in good health. Some clones in this sample may be carry-over from other donors' samples. Each CDR3 is given without its conserved first and last residue. The D gene is left open where the match is weak.

cdr3_aa	v_call	d_call
ASRPRESKNIQY	TRBV7-2	NA
ASSGIDRGSTDTQY	TRBV5-1	TRBD1
ASSGAGTGNTGELF	TRBV5-1	TRBD1
ASSLRQGYTEAF	TRBV28	TRBD1
AISEPQRVRNEQF	TRBV10-3	NA
AITRGTGIEAF	TRBV10-3	TRBD1
ASSPLDARGYT	TRBV7-2	NA
ASRGTGGGYGYT	TRBV27	TRBD1
ASSSSLTGELF	TRBV2	NA
ASSSTRGEQF	TRBV6-5	NA
AWNLGGGGYT	TRBV30	NA
AWSVRGDSNQPQH	TRBV30	NA
ASSHEDRGNYEQY	TRBV9	TRBD1
ASSLLPLTGAEQY	TRBV27	TRBD1
ASSESGKNIQY	TRBV6-5	NA
ASSPARPMGNYGYT	TRBV4-1	NA
ASSPGLAGVGWA	TRBV27	TRBD2
ASSAGTGTLSTDTQY	TRBV6-1	TRBD1
ASSFGLAGSYEQY	TRBV27	TRBD2
ASRRQGADEKLF	TRBV2	TRBD1
ASTRSGYNEQF	TRBV7-2	NA
ASSLDAGTNTGELF	TRBV7-6	NA
ASSGLGGSTIY	TRBV5-1	NA
ASSGGGAGTYEQY	TRBV28	TRBD2
ASKAGGGREQY	TRBV25-1	NA
ASSSRVAGGRRETQY	TRBV27	TRBD2
ASRGAGTGIYGYT	TRBV6-1	TRBD1
ASRPHSGISYEQY	TRBV6-7	TRBD2
ASSLGGSYEQY	TRBV28	NA
ASRTVRDSRYEQY	TRBV2	TRBD1
ASSPEGSETQY	TRBV18	NA
ASSLLGYQETQY	TRBV28	NA
ASGRTGLGYEQY	TRBV6-5	TRBD1
ASSSQGQGYGYT	TRBV6-5	TRBD1
ASSETGANTEAF	TRBV6-6	TRBD1